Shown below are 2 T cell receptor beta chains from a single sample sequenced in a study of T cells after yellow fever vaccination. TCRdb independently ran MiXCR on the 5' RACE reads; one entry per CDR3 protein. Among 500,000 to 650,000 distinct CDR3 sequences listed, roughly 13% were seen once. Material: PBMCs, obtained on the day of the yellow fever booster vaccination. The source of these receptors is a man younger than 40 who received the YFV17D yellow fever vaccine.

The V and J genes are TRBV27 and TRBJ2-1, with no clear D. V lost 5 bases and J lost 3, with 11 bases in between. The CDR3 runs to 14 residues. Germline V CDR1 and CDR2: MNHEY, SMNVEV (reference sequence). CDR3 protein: CASSPLAVYNEQFF. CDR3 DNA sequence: TGTGCCAGCAGTCCATTGGCGGTCTACAATGAGCAGTTCTTC.

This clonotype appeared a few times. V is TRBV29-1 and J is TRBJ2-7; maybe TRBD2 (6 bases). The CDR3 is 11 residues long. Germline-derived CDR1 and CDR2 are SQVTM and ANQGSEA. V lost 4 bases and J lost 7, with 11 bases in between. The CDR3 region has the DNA TGCAGCGTTGTTGAGGGGAGGGAGCAGTACTTC. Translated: CSVVEGREQYF.